The T cell receptor beta chain under discussion was sequenced for a study of radiation and T cells in renal cell carcinoma. The data were produced by immunoSEQ multiplex PCR, yet TCRdb's version contains in-frame clones alone and is incomplete. The sample records some 120,000 clones, 70% to 90% being singletons. Germline CDR1 reads MGHDK; CDR2 reads SYGVNS. This CDR3 has 14 amino acids. V shed 3 bases and J 3 bases; nucleotides not matched to a gene: 1. Stated time point: blood 2 weeks post-SBRT. The treatment is: 15 Gy SBRT to primary tumor, nephrectomy 4 weeks later. Blood was sampled at baseline, 2 weeks and 4 weeks after SBRT. Clear cell pathology was present in this patient's renal cell carcinoma.

The sample consisted of blood, taken from a patient whose treatment included radiotherapy and nephrectomy. This TCR was sampled from a woman in her 70s with renal cell carcinoma. The chain carries TRBV25-1 and TRBJ1-2, with 10 bases lining up with TRBD1. CDR3 loop: CASSEGQGYYGYTF. CDR3 nucleotide sequence: TGTGCCAGCAGTGAGGGACAGGGGTACTATGGCTACACCTTC.